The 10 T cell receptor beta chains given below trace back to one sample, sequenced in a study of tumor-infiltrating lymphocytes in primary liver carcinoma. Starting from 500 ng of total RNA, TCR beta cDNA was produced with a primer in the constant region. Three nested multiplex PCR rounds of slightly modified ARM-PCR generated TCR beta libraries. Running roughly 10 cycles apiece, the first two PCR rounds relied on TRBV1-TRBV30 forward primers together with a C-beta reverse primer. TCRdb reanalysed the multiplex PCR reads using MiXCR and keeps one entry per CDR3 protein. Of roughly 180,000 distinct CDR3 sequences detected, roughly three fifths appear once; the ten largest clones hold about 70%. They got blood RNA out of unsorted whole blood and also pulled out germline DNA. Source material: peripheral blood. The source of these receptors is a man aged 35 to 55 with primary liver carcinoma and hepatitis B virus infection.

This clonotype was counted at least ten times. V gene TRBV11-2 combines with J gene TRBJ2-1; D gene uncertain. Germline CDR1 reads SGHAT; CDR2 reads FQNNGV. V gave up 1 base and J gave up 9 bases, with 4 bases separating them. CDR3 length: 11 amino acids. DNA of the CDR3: TGTGCCAGCAGCTTAGGGGCTGAGCAGTTCTTC. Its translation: CASSLGAEQFF.

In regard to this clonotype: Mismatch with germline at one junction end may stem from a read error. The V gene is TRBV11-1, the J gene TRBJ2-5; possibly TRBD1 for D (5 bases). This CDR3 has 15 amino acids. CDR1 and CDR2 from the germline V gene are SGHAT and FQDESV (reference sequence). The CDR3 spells CTSNSSQGSQETQYF. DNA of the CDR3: TGTACCAGCAACTCCTCGCAGGGCAGCCAAGAGACCCAGTACTTC.

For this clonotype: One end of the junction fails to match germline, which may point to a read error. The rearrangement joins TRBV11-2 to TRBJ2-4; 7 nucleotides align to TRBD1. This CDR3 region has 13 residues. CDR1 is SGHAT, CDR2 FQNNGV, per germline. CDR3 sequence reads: CASSLGRDRDTFF. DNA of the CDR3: TGTGCCAGCAGCTTGGGCAGGGACAGAGATACTTTCTTC.

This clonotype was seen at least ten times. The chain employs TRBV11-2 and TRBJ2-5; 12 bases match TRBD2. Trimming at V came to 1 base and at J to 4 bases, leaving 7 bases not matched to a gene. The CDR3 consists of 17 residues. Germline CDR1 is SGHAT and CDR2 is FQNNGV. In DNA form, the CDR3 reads TGTGCCAGCAGCTTAGGGACTAGCGGGATAAAAGGAGAGACCCAGTACTTC. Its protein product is CASSLGTSGIKGETQYF.

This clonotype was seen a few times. For the CDR3, the DNA is TGTGCCAGCAGCTTGTATCGCAGGGCTAACACTGAAGCTTTCTTT. Translation gives CASSLYRRANTEAFF. The genes are TRBV5-5 and TRBJ1-1, with D possibly matching TRBD1 (5 bases). The CDR3 loop spans 15 amino acids. Trimming took off 1 base at V and 2 bases at J, with 12 bases between the two ends. The V gene's germline CDR1 is SGHKS and CDR2 YYEKEE (reference sequence).

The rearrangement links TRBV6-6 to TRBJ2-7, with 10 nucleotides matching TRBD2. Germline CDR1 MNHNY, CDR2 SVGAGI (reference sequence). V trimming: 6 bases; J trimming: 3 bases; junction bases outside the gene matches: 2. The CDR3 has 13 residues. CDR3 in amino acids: CASRASGSYEQYF. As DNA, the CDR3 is TGTGCCAGCAGGGCTAGCGGGAGCTACGAGCAGTACTTC.

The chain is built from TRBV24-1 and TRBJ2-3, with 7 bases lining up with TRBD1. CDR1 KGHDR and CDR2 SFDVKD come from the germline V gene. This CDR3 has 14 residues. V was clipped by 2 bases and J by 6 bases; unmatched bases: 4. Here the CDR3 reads CATSDSPTGDTQYF. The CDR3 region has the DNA TGTGCCACCAGTGATTCGCCGACAGGGGATACGCAGTATTTT.

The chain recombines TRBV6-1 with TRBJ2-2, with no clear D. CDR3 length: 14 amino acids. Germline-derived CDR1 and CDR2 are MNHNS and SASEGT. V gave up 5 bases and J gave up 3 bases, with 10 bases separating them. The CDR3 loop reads CASSRRTDTGELFF. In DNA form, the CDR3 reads TGTGCCAGCAGTCGAAGGACCGACACCGGGGAGCTGTTTTTT.

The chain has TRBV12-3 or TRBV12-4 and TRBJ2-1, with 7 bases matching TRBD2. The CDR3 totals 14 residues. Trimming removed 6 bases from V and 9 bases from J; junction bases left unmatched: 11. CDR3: CASSLRTPGGEQFF. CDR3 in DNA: TGTGCCAGCAGCCTGCGGACCCCGGGGGGTGAGCAGTTCTTC.

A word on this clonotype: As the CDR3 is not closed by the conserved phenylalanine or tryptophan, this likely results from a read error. The CDR3 here is CASSTRTGSGQPQHL. In DNA form, the CDR3 reads TGTGCCAGCAGCACCAGGACGGGCTCGGGCCAGCCCCAGCATCTT. This chain uses TRBV6-2 or TRBV6-3 with TRBJ1-5; no clear D gene. V was shortened by 6 bases and J by 7 bases, with 19 bases between the two germline ends. Germline CDR1 MNHEY, CDR2 SVGEGT. The CDR3 length is 15 residues.